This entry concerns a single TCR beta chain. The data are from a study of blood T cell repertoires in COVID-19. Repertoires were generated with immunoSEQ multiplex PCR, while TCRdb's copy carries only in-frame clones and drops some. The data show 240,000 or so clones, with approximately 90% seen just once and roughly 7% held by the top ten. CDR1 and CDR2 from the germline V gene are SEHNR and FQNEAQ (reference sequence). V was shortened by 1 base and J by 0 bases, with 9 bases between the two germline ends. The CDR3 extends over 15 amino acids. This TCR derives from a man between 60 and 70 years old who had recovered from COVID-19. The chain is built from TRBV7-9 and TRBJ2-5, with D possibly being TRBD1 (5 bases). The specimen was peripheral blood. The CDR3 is CASSLVPRDQETQYF. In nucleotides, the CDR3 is TGTGCCAGCAGCTTAGTCCCCAGGGACCAAGAGACCCAGTACTTC. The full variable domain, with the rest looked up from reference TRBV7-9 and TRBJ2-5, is DTGVSQNPRHKITKRGQNVTFRCDPISEHNRLYWYRQTLGQGPEFLTYFQNEAQLEKSRLLSDRFSAERPKGSFSTLEIQRTEQGDSAMYLCASSLVPRDQETQYFGPGTRLLVL.